Presented here are 3 T cell receptor beta chains from one specimen sequenced in a study of preoperative IRX-2 immunotherapy in early breast cancer. Treatment defined: preoperative locoregional IRX-2 cytokine immunotherapy. Here immunoSEQ multiplex PCR was the method, and the copy in TCRdb shows in-frame clones only, minus some. The sample carries 20,000 to 30,000 clones, 80% to 90% recorded once. Specimen: tumor tissue, collected after IRX-2 immunotherapy. The source is a human donor with breast cancer.

V usage is TRBV7-8 and J usage is TRBJ2-7; 8 bases fit TRBD2. The CDR3 runs 15 residues. Germline V CDR1 and CDR2: SGHVS, FQNEAQ. V shed 1 base and J 0 bases; nucleotides not matched to a gene: 2. The chain's CDR3 is CASSLDGGASYEQYF. The CDR3 DNA reads as TGTGCCAGCAGCTTAGACGGGGGGGCCTCCTACGAGCAGTACTTC.

This clone was seen a single time. This sequence joins TRBV6-5 and TRBJ1-4, with D perhaps matching TRBD1 (5 bases). Germline V lookup: CDR1 MNHEY, CDR2 SVGAGI. The V end lost 6 bases, the J end lost 7 bases, and 18 bases lay between the germline ends. This CDR3 contains 15 residues. CDR3 residues: CASRSGGGLGEKLFF. The CDR3 coding sequence is TGTGCCAGCAGATCCGGGGGGGGACTGGGTGAAAAACTGTTTTTT.

This clone was seen more than once but under ten times. The chain recombines TRBV7-4 with TRBJ2-7, with 9 bases fitting TRBD2. The CDR3 is 18 amino acids. Unmatched junction bases numbered 13, after V lost 0 bases and J lost 4 bases. Per germline, CDR1 SGHVT and CDR2 SQSDAQ. CDR3 in DNA: TGTGCCAGCAGCTTAGCGCTAATGGTGCCTAGCGGGATTTACGAGCAGTACTTC. It translates to CASSLALMVPSGIYEQYF.